One and the same sample provided the 13 T cell receptor beta chains below, sequenced in a study of blood T cells in healthy people across ages. A sample-barcoded 5' primer and a J-beta primer mix were used in a second PCR of roughly 6 to 11 cycles. TCRdb independently ran MiXCR on the 5' RACE reads; one entry per CDR3 protein. The table records fewer than 900,000 distinct CDR3 sequences, under 40% of them present only once. The sample was blood. The receptor source for this set is a man younger than 35 in good health.

This chain uses TRBV10-3 with TRBJ1-5, with 8 bases fitting TRBD1. Looked up from germline, CDR1 is ENHRY and CDR2 is SYGVKD. The CDR3 is made up of 13 amino acids. J was trimmed by 5 bases and V by 6 bases; bases with no gene match: 3. CDR3 loop: CAISGQGDQPQHF. For the CDR3, the DNA is TGTGCCATCAGCGGACAGGGCGATCAGCCCCAGCATTTT.

This clonotype was picked up many times. The rearrangement joins TRBV12-3 or TRBV12-4 to TRBJ2-3; D is perhaps TRBD2 (6 bases). V lost 2 bases and J 9 bases, leaving 15 bases between the germline ends. The CDR3 is 14 amino acids. The CDR3 loop reads CASSLRAQRVTQYF. CDR3 nucleotides: TGTGCCAGCAGTTTAAGAGCCCAGCGGGTCACGCAGTATTTT.

Worth noting for this clonotype: The junction does not match germline at one end; this may be a read error. The rearrangement uses TRBV5-1 and TRBJ1-2, with 7 positions matching TRBD1. This CDR3 contains 17 residues. Germline CDR1 SGHRS, CDR2 YFSETQ. CDR3 loop: CASGLNPSQGLNYGYTF. The CDR3 coding sequence is TGCGCCAGCGGCTTGAATCCCTCACAGGGGCTGAACTATGGCTACACCTTC.

This clonotype showed up just once. This clone may be a read error of a much larger clone one base away. The rearrangement uses TRBV12-5 and TRBJ2-5, with D perhaps matching TRBD1 or TRBD2 (7 bases each). Germline values: CDR1 LGHNT, CDR2 FRNRAP. The CDR3 runs to 15 residues. The CDR3 DNA follows: TGTGCTAGTGCCCCAGGGGGGGGCCTCAGGGAGACCCTGTACTTC. This translates into CASAPGGGLRETLYF.

The chain recombines TRBV6-2 or TRBV6-3 with TRBJ1-2; tentatively, D is TRBD1 (5 bases). CDR3 length: 14 residues. The V end lost 8 bases, the J end lost 4 bases, and 17 bases lay between the germline ends. Germline CDR1 is MNHEY and CDR2 is SVGEGT. The CDR3 loop is CASGRNRGGYGYTF. The CDR3 DNA sequence: TGTGCCAGCGGACGGAATAGGGGAGGCTATGGCTACACCTTC.

In regard to this clonotype: This may stem from a read error, because a much larger clone lies one nucleotide away. The rearrangement links TRBV2 to TRBJ1-5; 8 positions match TRBD1. Germline V gives CDR1 SNHLY, CDR2 FYNNEI. CDR3 length equals 13 residues. The CDR3 region is CAGSDRGGQPQHF. The DNA of the CDR3 is TGTGCCGGCAGTGACAGGGGAGGACAGCCCCAGCATTTT. Combining the CDR3 with reference TRBV2 and TRBJ1-5 gives the whole variable domain EPEVTQTPSHQVTQMGQEVILRCVPISNHLYFYWYRQILGQKVEFLVSFYNNEISEKSEIFDDQFSVERPDGSNFTLKIRSTKLEDSAMYFCAGSDRGGQPQHFGDGTRLSIL.

The count of this clonotype is one. This CDR3 is CASSQDGGTGSVSTEAFF. For the CDR3, the DNA is TGTGCCAGCAGCCAAGATGGAGGGACAGGGTCCGTGAGCACTGAAGCTTTCTTT. The chain combines TRBV4-2 with TRBJ1-1, with 9 bases lining up with TRBD1. J lost 4 bases, V lost 0 bases, and 12 bases had no gene match. The CDR3 extends over 18 amino acids. Germline assignment: CDR1 LGHNA and CDR2 YNFKEQ.

This clonotype has a handful of counts. The chain has TRBV10-3 and TRBJ2-3; 11 positions agree with TRBD2. The V gene's germline CDR1 is ENHRY and CDR2 SYGVKD. This CDR3 spans 16 amino acids. Germline trimming cut 6 bases from V and 4 bases from J; bases unmatched to any gene: 9. CDR3 nucleotide sequence: TGTGCCATCAGCTGGGATAGCGGGGGGGCCTCAGATACGCAGTATTTT. Translated, it gives CAISWDSGGASDTQYF.

This chain connects TRBV28 to TRBJ2-1; D is possibly TRBD1 or TRBD2 (5 bases each). In germline, CDR1 is MDHEN, CDR2 SYDVKM. This CDR3 has 15 residues. Trimming took off 10 bases at V and 4 bases at J, with 20 bases between the two ends. CDR3 sequence: CATLSWGFPYNEQFF. The CDR3 nucleotides read TGTGCCACCCTTTCGTGGGGGTTCCCTTACAATGAGCAGTTCTTC.

In its sample, this clonotype was seen a few times. This chain connects TRBV20-1 to TRBJ2-7; no definite D call. The CDR3 length is 14 residues. Germline CDR1 is DFQATT and CDR2 is SNEGSKA (reference sequence). The V gene lost 0 bases and the J gene lost 6 bases, with 15 bases spanning the gap. In nucleotides, the CDR3 is TGCAGTGCTAGAGATAGGCAGATTAACGGCGAGCAGTACTTC. Translating gives CSARDRQINGEQYF.

The genes are TRBV12-5 and TRBJ2-1; D tentatively reads TRBD1 or TRBD2 (6 bases each). This CDR3 has 12 residues. V was cut by 2 bases and J by 10 bases, with 9 bases left in between. The germline gives CDR1 LGHNT, CDR2 FRNRAP. The CDR3 is CASGLLGGEQFF. DNA for the CDR3: TGTGCTAGTGGTTTGTTGGGGGGCGAGCAGTTCTTC.

Concerning this clonotype itself: At one end, the junction sequence differs from germline, possibly due to a read error. The chain combines TRBV6-6 with TRBJ2-7; D may be TRBD1 (5 bases). The CDR3 contains 13 residues. From germline, CDR1 is MNHNY and CDR2 SVGAGI (reference sequence). This CDR3 reads CASSYQGSDEQYF. The CDR3 DNA follows: TGTGCCAGCAGTTACCAGGGCTCCGACGAGCAGTACTTC.

There are a few counts of this clonotype. The J gene is TRBJ2-3, the V gene TRBV28, with D possibly TRBD1 on 5 matching bases. Germline CDR1 and CDR2: MDHEN and SYDVKM. This CDR3 is 17 amino acids long. V dropped 4 bases and J dropped 0 bases, with 17 bases sitting between them. CDR3 nucleotides: TGTGCCAGCAGTTCTATCTCCACAGGCCTTAGCACAGATACGCAGTATTTT. As protein: CASSSISTGLSTDTQYF.